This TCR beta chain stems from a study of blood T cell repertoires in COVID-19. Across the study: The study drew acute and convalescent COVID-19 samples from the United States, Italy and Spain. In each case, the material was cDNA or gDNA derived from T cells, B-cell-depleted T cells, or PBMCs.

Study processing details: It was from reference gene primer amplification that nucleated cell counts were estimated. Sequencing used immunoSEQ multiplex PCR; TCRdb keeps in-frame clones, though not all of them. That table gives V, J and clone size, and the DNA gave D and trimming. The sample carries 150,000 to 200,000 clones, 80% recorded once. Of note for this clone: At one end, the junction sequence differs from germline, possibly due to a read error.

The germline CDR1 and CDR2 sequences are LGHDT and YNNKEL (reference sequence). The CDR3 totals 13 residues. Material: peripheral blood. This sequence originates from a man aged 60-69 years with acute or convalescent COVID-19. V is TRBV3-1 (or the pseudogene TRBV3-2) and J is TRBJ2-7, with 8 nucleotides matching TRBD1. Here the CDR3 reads CASSQDGGGQGAF. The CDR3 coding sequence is TGTGCCAGCAGCCAAGATGGGGGAGGACAGGGCGCCTTC.